Listed below are T cell receptor beta chains from one sample, sequenced in a study of OX40 agonist ivuxolimab in advanced cancers. Measured with immunoSEQ multiplex PCR; TCRdb has only the in-frame clones, and not every one. The sample has 61,000 or so clones, about 85% seen once. The sequencing used CD4+ or CD8+ T cells sorted from blood, collected in a trial of the OX40 agonist ivuxolimab. These receptors were obtained from an adult with an advanced solid tumor such as melanoma, head and neck, liver or kidney cancer. The CDR3 runs from the conserved cysteine through the conserved F or W. The D gene is left open where the match is weak. The size field is filled for only some rows; it gives once, few, many or a size class.

>NA|NA|TRBV4-1|TRBJ1-1
CASSQGSPRRSGDTEAFF
TGCGCCAGCAGCCAAGGGTCCCCCCGAAGGTCTGGGGACACTGAAGCTTTCTTT
>NA|NA|TRBV5-1|TRBJ1-1
CASSRQSNTEAFF
TGCGCCAGCAGCAGACAGTCTAACACTGAAGCTTTCTTT
>TRBD2|NA|TRBV19|TRBJ2-7
CASSETSGGISYEQYF
TGTGCCAGTAGCGAAACTAGCGGGGGGATCTCCTACGAGCAGTACTTC
>NA|NA|TRBV7-2|TRBJ2-7
CASSPGTPYEQYF
TGTGCCAGCAGCCCCGGGACACCCTACGAGCAGTACTTC
>TRBD1|NA|TRBV5-1|TRBJ2-7
CASSSERDRNTGEQYF
TGCGCCAGCAGCTCTGAACGGGACAGAAACACGGGGGAGCAGTACTTC
>NA|NA|TRBV19|TRBJ1-1
CASSIPTDTEAFF
TGTGCCAGTAGTATTCCAACGGACACTGAAGCTTTCTTT
>NA|NA|TRBV10-1|TRBJ2-2
CASSSRLVGLLDGELFF
TGCGCCAGCAGTTCTAGACTCGTAGGGTTACTGGACGGGGAGCTGTTTTTT
>NA|NA|TRBV4-1|TRBJ1-6
CASSQDRMGQRRSPLHF
TGCGCCAGCAGCCAAGATCGAATGGGACAACGGCGGTCACCCCTCCACTTT
>NA|once|TRBV5-1|TRBJ2-1
CASSPDRREQFF
TGCGCCAGCAGCCCGGACAGACGGGAGCAGTTCTTC
>NA|NA|TRBV7-9|TRBJ1-2
CASSSLGYGYTF
TGTGCCAGCAGTTCGTTGGGATATGGCTACACCTTC
>NA|NA|TRBV5-1|TRBJ1-4
CASSPLGTGPNEKLFF
TGCGCCAGCAGCCCCCTCGGGACTGGACCTAATGAAAAACTGTTTTTT
>NA|NA|TRBV6-5|TRBJ1-2
CASSYSPPRSNYGYTF
TGTGCCAGCAGTTACTCCCCCCCCAGGTCTAACTATGGCTACACCTTC
>NA|NA|TRBV7-2|TRBJ1-4
CASSRRTAEKLFF
TGTGCCAGCAGCAGAAGGACGGCTGAAAAACTGTTTTTT
>NA|NA|TRBV6-5|TRBJ1-3
CASGLRGVPGNTIYF
TGTGCCAGCGGTCTTAGGGGGGTCCCTGGAAACACCATATATTTT
>TRBD1|NA|TRBV27|TRBJ2-1
CASSSRDRYFNEQFF
TGTGCCAGCAGTTCCCGGGACAGGTATTTCAATGAGCAGTTCTTC
>TRBD1|NA|TRBV14|TRBJ2-7
CASSLLRDRGGEQYF
TGTGCCAGCAGCCTACTCCGGGACAGGGGCGGCGAGCAGTACTTC
>TRBD1|NA|TRBV6-1|TRBJ1-2
CASSDRAGGNFGGYTF
TGTGCCAGCAGTGATAGGGCAGGGGGCAATTTCGGTGGCTACACCTTC